The clone carrying this T cell receptor beta chain was counted only a few times. The data were taken from a study of CD8 T cells in ankylosing spondylitis. TCRdb called the 5' RACE reads again in MiXCR, with one record for every CDR3 protein. The sample lists some 250,000 distinct CDR3 sequences; over 8.5% were seen once. The receptor was derived from a male donor with ankylosing spondylitis or in good health (not recorded which). The specimen was blood, either unsorted or a sorted T cell fraction (not recorded which).

CDR3 in amino acids: CASGRQLNSPLHF. In nucleotides, the CDR3 is TGTGCCTCCGGGCGGCAGCTAAATTCACCCCTCCACTTT. This chain uses TRBV12-3 or TRBV12-4 with TRBJ1-6; D not resolved. The V gene lost 11 bases and the J gene lost 7 bases, with 15 bases spanning the gap. The CDR3 has 13 amino acids.